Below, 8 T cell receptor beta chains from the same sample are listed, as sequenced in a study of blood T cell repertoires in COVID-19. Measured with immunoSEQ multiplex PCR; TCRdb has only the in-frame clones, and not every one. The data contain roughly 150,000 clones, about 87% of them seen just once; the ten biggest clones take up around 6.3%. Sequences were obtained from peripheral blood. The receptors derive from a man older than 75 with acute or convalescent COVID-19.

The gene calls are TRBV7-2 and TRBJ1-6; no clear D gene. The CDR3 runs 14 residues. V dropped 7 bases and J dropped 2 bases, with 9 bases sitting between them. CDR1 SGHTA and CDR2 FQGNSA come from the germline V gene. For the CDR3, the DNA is TGTGCCAGCAAGTTAGAAGCCTATAATTCACCCCTCCACTTT. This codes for CASKLEAYNSPLHF.

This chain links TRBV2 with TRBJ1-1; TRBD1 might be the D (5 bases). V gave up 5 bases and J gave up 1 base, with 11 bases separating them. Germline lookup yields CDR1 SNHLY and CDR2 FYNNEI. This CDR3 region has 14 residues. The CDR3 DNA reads TGTGCCAGCAGTATTGCAAGGGGGAACACTGAAGCTTTCTTT. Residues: CASSIARGNTEAFF.

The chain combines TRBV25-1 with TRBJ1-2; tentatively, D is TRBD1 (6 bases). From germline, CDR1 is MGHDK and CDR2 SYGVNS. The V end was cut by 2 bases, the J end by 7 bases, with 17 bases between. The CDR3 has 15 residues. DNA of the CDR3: TGTGCCAGCAGTGAACACCAGGGGAGCTTAGGTGGCTACACCTTC. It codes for CASSEHQGSLGGYTF.

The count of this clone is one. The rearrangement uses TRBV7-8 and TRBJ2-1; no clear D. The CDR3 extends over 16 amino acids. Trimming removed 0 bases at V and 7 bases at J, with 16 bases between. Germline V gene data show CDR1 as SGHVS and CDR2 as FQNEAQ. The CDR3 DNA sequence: TGTGCCAGCAGCTTAGCGCGTAACCCGGTTTGGAATGAGCAGTTCTTC. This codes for CASSLARNPVWNEQFF.

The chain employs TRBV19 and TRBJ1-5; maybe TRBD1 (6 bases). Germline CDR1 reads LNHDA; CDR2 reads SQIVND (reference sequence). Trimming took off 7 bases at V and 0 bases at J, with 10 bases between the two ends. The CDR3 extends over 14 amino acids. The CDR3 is CASIGQYSNQPQHF. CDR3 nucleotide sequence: TGTGCCAGTATCGGACAGTATAGCAATCAGCCCCAGCATTTT.

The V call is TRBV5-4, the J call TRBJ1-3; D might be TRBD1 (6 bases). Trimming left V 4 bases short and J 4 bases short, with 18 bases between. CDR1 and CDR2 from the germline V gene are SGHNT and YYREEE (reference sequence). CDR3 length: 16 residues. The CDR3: CASSSKKTGTGNTIYF. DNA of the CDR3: TGTGCCAGCAGCAGTAAAAAGACAGGTACCGGAAACACCATATATTTT.

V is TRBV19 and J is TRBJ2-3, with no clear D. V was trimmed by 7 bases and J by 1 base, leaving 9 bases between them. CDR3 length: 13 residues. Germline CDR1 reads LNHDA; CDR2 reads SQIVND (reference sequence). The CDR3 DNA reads TGTGCCAGTAAGTTTGCGGGCACAGATACGCAGTATTTT. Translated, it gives CASKFAGTDTQYF.

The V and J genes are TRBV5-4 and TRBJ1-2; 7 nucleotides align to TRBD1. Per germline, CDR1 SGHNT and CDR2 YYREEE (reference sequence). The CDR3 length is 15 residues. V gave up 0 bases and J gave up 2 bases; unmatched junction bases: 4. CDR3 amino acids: CASSLADRRNYGYTF. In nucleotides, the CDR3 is TGTGCCAGCAGCTTGGCGGACAGGCGGAACTATGGCTACACCTTC. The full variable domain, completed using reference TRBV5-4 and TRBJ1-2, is ETGVTQSPTHLIKTRGQQVTLRCSSQSGHNTVSWYQQALGQGPQFIFQYYREEENGRGNFPPRFSGLQFPNYSSELNVNALELDDSALYLCASSLADRRNYGYTFGSGTRLTVV.